Below, 31 T cell receptor beta chains from the same sample are listed, as sequenced in a study of technical replicates of blood from a few donors. TCRdb's table, derived via immunoSEQ multiplex PCR, lists solely in-frame clones and lacks some. Of about 70,000 clones in the sample, roughly 97% are singletons; the top ten hold 0.2% to 0.25%. The material sequenced was T cells isolated from PBMCs. These receptors originate from a human donor in good health.

This chain links TRBV28 with TRBJ1-5; D possibly corresponds to TRBD1 (5 bases). The V end lost 4 bases, the J end lost 2 bases, and 18 bases lay between the germline ends. The CDR3 length is 17 residues. Germline loops: CDR1 MDHEN, CDR2 SYDVKM. The CDR3 reads CASSSPPQGFGNQPQHF. The CDR3 nucleotides read TGTGCCAGCAGTTCCCCTCCCCAGGGATTCGGCAATCAGCCCCAGCATTTT.

The chain uses TRBV9 and TRBJ2-1; 7 bases agree with TRBD2. Germline V CDR1 and CDR2: SGDLS, YYNGEE. The trim removed 0 bases at V and 8 bases at J, leaving 11 bases unmatched. This CDR3 has 16 residues. The CDR3, as DNA: TGTGCCAGCAGCGTAGCGTCTAGCGGCCCTAGTCATGAGCAGTTCTTC. It is translated as CASSVASSGPSHEQFF.

V is TRBV19 and J is TRBJ2-3; 7 bases line up with TRBD1. Germline V gene sequence: CDR1 LNHDA, CDR2 SQIVND (reference sequence). Losses at the gene ends were 5 bases for V and 2 bases for J; bases not matched to a gene: 4. The CDR3 has 14 residues. This CDR3 is CASSVDRATDTQYF. CDR3 sequence (DNA): TGTGCCAGTAGTGTCGACAGGGCCACAGATACGCAGTATTTT.

Points on this clone: Other DNA sequences from this sample encode an identical CDR3 as well. The V gene is TRBV5-1, the J gene TRBJ1-1; D is uncertain. The CDR3 has 14 residues. Germline CDR1 SGHRS, CDR2 YFSETQ. Between the trimmed V and J ends, which lost 0 bases and 0 bases, there was a span of 6 bases. CDR3 bases: TGCGCCAGCAGCTTGGCCACAGTGAACACTGAAGCTTTCTTT. It specifies CASSLATVNTEAFF.

This sequence joins TRBV19 and TRBJ1-3; D is perhaps TRBD1 (5 bases). This CDR3 spans 16 amino acids. Trimming cost V 1 base and J 7 bases, with 17 bases left between them. The germline gives CDR1 LNHDA, CDR2 SQIVND (reference sequence). Here the CDR3 DNA reads TGTGCCAGTAGTATAGTCCCGGGGGGACCGGCGAACACCATATATTTT. Amino acids: CASSIVPGGPANTIYF.

This sequence joins TRBV2 and TRBJ2-2; 7 bases align to TRBD1. The CDR3 contains 22 residues. V shed 6 bases, J shed 1 base, and the junction held 26 bases outside the gene matches. Germline CDR1 reads SNHLY; CDR2 reads FYNNEI. The CDR3 coding sequence is TGTGCCAGCAGGCCCGGCCCCGAGGACAGGTCTCAAGACCCCCGGAACACCGGGGAGCTGTTTTTT. This codes for CASRPGPEDRSQDPRNTGELFF.

The gene calls are TRBV29-1 and TRBJ1-1; D is undetermined. The germline V gene encodes CDR1 SQVTM and CDR2 ANQGSEA. This CDR3 comprises 13 residues. Trimming cost V 5 bases and J 5 bases, with 15 bases left between them. The CDR3 nucleotides read TGCAGCGTTTCTATGGGAGACGGGACTGAAGCTTTCTTT. This encodes CSVSMGDGTEAFF.

This clone has a single count. This chain connects TRBV7-9 to TRBJ2-5, with 11 positions matching TRBD1. The CDR3 sequence is 15 residues long. J was trimmed by 4 bases and V by 5 bases; bases with no gene match: 6. CDR1 and CDR2 (germline): SEHNR, FQNEAQ (reference sequence). The CDR3: CASSHRDRGGETQYF. The CDR3 coding sequence is TGTGCCAGCAGCCACCGGGACAGGGGGGGAGAGACCCAGTACTTC.

The gene calls are TRBV21-1 and TRBJ1-4; TRBD1 is the table's D call and was not checked against the DNA. TRBV21-1 is recorded as a pseudogene. The CDR3 spans 18 residues. Here the CDR3 reads CASSKWGWGQGMSEKLFF. The CDR3 DNA follows: TGTGCCAGCAGCAAATGGGGCTGGGGACAGGGAATGAGTGAAAAACTGTTTTTT.

V is TRBV11-2 and J is TRBJ1-2; no clear D. The V gene lost 5 bases and the J gene lost 1 base, with 14 bases spanning the gap. The CDR3 runs 15 residues. Looked up from germline, CDR1 is SGHAT and CDR2 is FQNNGV. The CDR3: CASSLTLANNYGYTF. In DNA form, the CDR3 reads TGTGCCAGCAGCCTAACCTTAGCAAATAACTATGGCTACACCTTC.

This chain links TRBV5-1 with TRBJ1-1; the D gene is possibly TRBD1 (5 bases). The germline V and J ends were trimmed by 4 bases and 2 bases, with 15 bases remaining between them. The CDR3 length is 15 residues. Per germline, CDR1 SGHRS and CDR2 YFSETQ. The CDR3 region has the DNA TGCGCCAGCAGCCTACCGGGCTGGGGCAACACTGAAGCTTTCTTT. The encoded protein is CASSLPGWGNTEAFF.

This chain uses TRBV28 with TRBJ2-3, with D maybe TRBD1 (8 bases). The CDR3 length is 16 residues. V was cut by 8 bases and J by 2 bases, with 20 bases left in between. CDR1 is MDHEN, CDR2 SYDVKM, per germline. The CDR3: CASSSWGGQATDTQYF. The CDR3 DNA sequence: TGTGCCAGCTCGTCATGGGGGGGACAGGCCACAGATACGCAGTATTTT.

The chain carries TRBV6-5 and TRBJ1-2, with TRBD1 matching 8 bases. Germline-derived CDR1 and CDR2 are MNHEY and SVGAGI. J lost 2 bases, V lost 2 bases, and 7 bases had no gene match. This CDR3 spans 16 amino acids. CDR3 protein: CASSYLGTGANYGYTF. In DNA form, the CDR3 reads TGTGCCAGCAGTTACCTGGGGACAGGTGCGAACTATGGCTACACCTTC.

J is TRBJ2-7 and V is TRBV7-6, with TRBD2 matching 10 bases. There are 13 residues in the CDR3. Germline loops: CDR1 SGHVS, CDR2 FNYEAQ. V was pared by 8 bases and J by 1 base, with 2 bases of the junction left unmatched. The CDR3 DNA is TGTGCCAGCTCGACTAGCGGGTCCTACGAGCAGTACTTC. It codes for CASSTSGSYEQYF.

The V call is TRBV2, the J call TRBJ1-3; possibly TRBD1 for D (6 bases). Deletions cut 6 bases from V and 8 bases from J, with 14 bases between. Germline V gene lookup returns CDR1 SNHLY and CDR2 FYNNEI. This CDR3 comprises 13 residues. The CDR3 loop reads CASRGALGDTIYF. CDR3 bases: TGTGCCAGCAGGGGGGCCCTGGGGGACACCATATATTTT.

The chain links TRBV9 to TRBJ2-7; 8 bases are shared with TRBD2. Per the germline V gene, CDR1 is SGDLS and CDR2 is YYNGEE. The CDR3 length is 14 residues. V trimming: 4 bases; J trimming: 7 bases; junction bases outside the gene matches: 10. The CDR3 spells CASSPKGAGDEQYF. DNA of the CDR3: TGTGCCAGCAGCCCTAAGGGAGCGGGAGATGAGCAGTACTTC.

The V gene is TRBV19, the J gene TRBJ1-1; a weak D match, TRBD1 (5 bases). CDR3 length equals 13 residues. CDR1 LNHDA and CDR2 SQIVND come from the germline V gene (reference sequence). Trimming left V 5 bases short and J 4 bases short, with 11 bases between. The chain's CDR3 is CASSFPGITEAFF. As DNA, the CDR3 is TGTGCCAGTAGTTTTCCAGGGATCACTGAAGCTTTCTTT.

The chain couples TRBV7-3 to TRBJ2-7; D uncertain. This CDR3 region has 13 residues. Germline V gives CDR1 SGHTA, CDR2 FQGTGA. V lost 4 bases and J lost 1, with 8 bases in between. For the CDR3, the DNA is TGTGCCAGCAGCTGGGCACAGTCCTACGAGCAGTACTTC. Translating gives CASSWAQSYEQYF.

The CDR3 region has the DNA TGCGCCTCCCGGAAGGGGGCGGCTTTACTGAACATTCAGTACTTC. It specifies CASRKGAALLNIQYF. This chain uses TRBV10-2 with TRBJ2-4; 7 nucleotides match TRBD1. CDR3 length equals 15 residues. Germline CDR1 WSHSY, CDR2 SAAADI. V trimming: 11 bases; J trimming: 7 bases; junction bases outside the gene matches: 17.

The J gene is TRBJ1-1, the V gene TRBV30; D remains ambiguous. Germline V CDR1 and CDR2: GTSNPN, SVGIG (reference sequence). The V end was cut by 1 base, the J end by 5 bases, with 11 bases between. The length of the CDR3 is 13 residues. The chain's CDR3 is CAWSAGGRTEAFF. In DNA, the CDR3 is TGTGCCTGGAGTGCCGGAGGGAGGACTGAAGCTTTCTTT. The full variable domain, completed using reference TRBV30 and TRBJ1-1, is SQTIHQWPATLVQPVGSPLSLECTVEGTSNPNLYWYRQAAGRGLQLLFYSVGIGQISSEVPQNLSASRPQDRQFILSSKKLLLSDSGFYLCAWSAGGRTEAFFGQGTRLTVV.

The sample holds one count of this clone. V is TRBV5-1 and J is TRBJ1-2, with 9 bases that match TRBD1. Germline assignment: CDR1 SGHRS and CDR2 YFSETQ. The V segment lost 5 bases and the J segment 2 bases; nucleotides outside the gene matches: 7. CDR3 length: 15 residues. The CDR3 here is CASRPGQGTNYGYTF. The CDR3 DNA follows: TGCGCCAGCAGGCCTGGACAGGGGACAAACTATGGCTACACCTTC.

This rearrangement joins TRBV19 to TRBJ1-5; perhaps TRBD1 as D (6 bases). The CDR3 is 15 amino acids. Deletions cut 2 bases from V and 6 bases from J, with 14 bases between. Germline loops: CDR1 LNHDA, CDR2 SQIVND (reference sequence). The CDR3 region is CASSISGRGSQPQHF. The CDR3 DNA sequence: TGTGCCAGTAGTATAAGTGGCAGGGGTTCTCAGCCCCAGCATTTT.

CDR3 sequence reads: CASSIEGNYGYTF. The CDR3 bases are TGTGCCAGTAGTATAGAGGGCAACTATGGCTACACCTTC. The V and J genes are TRBV19 and TRBJ1-2; D uncertain. Germline assignment: CDR1 LNHDA and CDR2 SQIVND (reference sequence). The CDR3 is made up of 13 amino acids. V lost 0 bases and J 2 bases, leaving 4 bases between the germline ends.

The rearrangement links TRBV15 to TRBJ1-5; 8 bases are a match to TRBD1. V gave up 0 bases and J gave up 7 bases; unmatched junction bases: 5. The germline gives CDR1 LNHNV, CDR2 YYDKDF (reference sequence). The CDR3 sequence is 15 residues long. The CDR3 protein is CATSRDQGTGQPQHF. The CDR3 nucleotides read TGTGCCACCAGCAGAGATCAAGGGACAGGACAGCCCCAGCATTTT.

The chain recombines TRBV11-2 with TRBJ2-1, with TRBD2 matching over 15 bases. The CDR3 has 19 amino acids. From germline, CDR1 is SGHAT and CDR2 FQNNGV. With 4 bases clipped from V and 7 bases from J, the junction kept 14 bases outside the gene matches. The CDR3 reads CASSYPSGTSGRRWNEQFF. The CDR3 nucleotides read TGTGCCAGCAGCTACCCGTCCGGGACTAGCGGGAGGCGATGGAATGAGCAGTTCTTC.

The chain has TRBV7-9 and TRBJ2-7; the D gene is possibly TRBD2 (5 bases). CDR1 SEHNR and CDR2 FQNEAQ come from the germline V gene (reference sequence). The CDR3 spans 13 residues. Trimming shortened V by 4 bases and J by 0 bases, and 7 bases separated the two germline ends. The CDR3 loop reads CASSYRDSYEQYF. The DNA for the CDR3 is TGTGCCAGCAGCTACCGGGACTCCTACGAGCAGTACTTC.

The rearrangement joins TRBV5-1 to TRBJ1-1; the match to TRBD1 covers 8 bases. Trimming removed 4 bases from V and 5 bases from J; junction bases left unmatched: 4. CDR3 length: 13 amino acids. Germline values: CDR1 SGHRS, CDR2 YFSETQ. The DNA for the CDR3 is TGCGCCAGCAGCAAGGACAGGGCAACTGAAGCTTTCTTT. This encodes CASSKDRATEAFF.

This chain joins TRBV9 and TRBJ1-4; D may be TRBD1 (5 bases). V gave up 1 base and J gave up 5 bases, with 12 bases separating them. Germline lookup yields CDR1 SGDLS and CDR2 YYNGEE. The CDR3 loop spans 15 amino acids. CDR3 amino acids: CASSVNDRANEKLFF. The CDR3 DNA sequence: TGTGCCAGCAGCGTAAATGACAGAGCGAATGAAAAACTGTTTTTT.

This chain uses TRBV6-1 with TRBJ2-1; 11 nucleotides line up with TRBD2. The V and J ends lost 1 base and 4 bases, in that order; junction bases with no gene match: 15. The germline V gene has CDR1 MNHNS and CDR2 SASEGT. This CDR3 is 20 amino acids long. The CDR3 loop reads CASSEVWGNSGRGNYNEQFF. For the CDR3, the DNA is TGTGCCAGCAGTGAAGTTTGGGGAAATAGCGGGAGGGGCAATTACAATGAGCAGTTCTTC.

This chain uses TRBV7-9 with TRBJ1-1, with 8 bases identical to TRBD1. Trimming took 4 bases from V and 3 from J; bases not matched to a gene: 1. There are 13 residues in the CDR3. Germline-derived CDR1 and CDR2 are SEHNR and FQNEAQ (reference sequence). The CDR3 sequence: CASSYRGDTEAFF. The CDR3, as DNA: TGTGCCAGCAGCTACAGGGGGGACACTGAAGCTTTCTTT.

The rearrangement links TRBV6-5 to TRBJ2-7; maybe TRBD2 (6 bases). CDR1 is MNHEY, CDR2 SVGAGI, per germline. The V gene lost 0 bases and the J gene lost 2 bases, with 14 bases spanning the gap. This CDR3 comprises 16 residues. This CDR3 reads CASSYSSRRVAYEQYF. The CDR3 region has the DNA TGTGCCAGCAGTTACTCGTCACGGAGGGTAGCCTACGAGCAGTACTTC.